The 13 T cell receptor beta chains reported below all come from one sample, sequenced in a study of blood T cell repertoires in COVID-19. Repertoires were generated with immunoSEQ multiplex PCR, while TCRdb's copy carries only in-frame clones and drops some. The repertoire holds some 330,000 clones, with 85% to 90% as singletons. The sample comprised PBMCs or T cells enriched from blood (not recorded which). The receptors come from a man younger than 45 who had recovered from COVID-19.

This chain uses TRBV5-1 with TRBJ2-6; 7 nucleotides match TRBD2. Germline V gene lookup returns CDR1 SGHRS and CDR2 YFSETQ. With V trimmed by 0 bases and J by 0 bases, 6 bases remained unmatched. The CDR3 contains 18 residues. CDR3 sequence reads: CASSLVGSGRSGANVLTF. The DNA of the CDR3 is TGCGCCAGCAGCTTGGTTGGTAGCGGGCGCTCTGGGGCCAACGTCCTGACTTTC.

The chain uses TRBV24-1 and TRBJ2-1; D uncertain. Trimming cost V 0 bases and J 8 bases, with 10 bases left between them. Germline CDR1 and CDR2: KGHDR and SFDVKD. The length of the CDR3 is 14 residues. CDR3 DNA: TGTGCCACCAGTGATTTGCGCGAGGCAGATGAGCAGTTCTTC. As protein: CATSDLREADEQFF.

CDR3 protein: CASSAQREGEQYF. DNA for the CDR3: TGTGCCAGCAGCGCCCAGCGGGAGGGCGAGCAGTACTTC. The V and J genes are TRBV7-2 and TRBJ2-7; 10 positions agree with TRBD2. Germline values: CDR1 SGHTA, CDR2 FQGNSA. The length of the CDR3 is 13 residues. The junction had 4 bases not matched to a gene; V was cut back by 5 bases and J by 6 bases.

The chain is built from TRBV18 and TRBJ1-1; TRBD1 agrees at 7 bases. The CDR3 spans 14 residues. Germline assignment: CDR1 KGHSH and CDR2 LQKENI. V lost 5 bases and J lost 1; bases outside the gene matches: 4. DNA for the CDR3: TGTGCCAGCTCAGGACGGACAGGGAACACTGAAGCTTTCTTT. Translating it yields CASSGRTGNTEAFF. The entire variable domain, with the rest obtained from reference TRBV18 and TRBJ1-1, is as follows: NAGVMQNPRHLVRRRGQEARLRCSPMKGHSHVYWYRQLPEEGLKFMVYLQKENIIDESGMPKERFSAEFPKEGPSILRIQQVVRGDSAAYFCASSGRTGNTEAFFGQGTRLTVV.

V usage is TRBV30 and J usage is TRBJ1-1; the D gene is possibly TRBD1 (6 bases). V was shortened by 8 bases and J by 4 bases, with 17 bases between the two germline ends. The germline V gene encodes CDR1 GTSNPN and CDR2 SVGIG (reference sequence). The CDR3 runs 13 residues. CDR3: CAREQGPGTEAFF. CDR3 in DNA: TGTGCCCGAGAACAGGGCCCGGGCACTGAAGCTTTCTTT.

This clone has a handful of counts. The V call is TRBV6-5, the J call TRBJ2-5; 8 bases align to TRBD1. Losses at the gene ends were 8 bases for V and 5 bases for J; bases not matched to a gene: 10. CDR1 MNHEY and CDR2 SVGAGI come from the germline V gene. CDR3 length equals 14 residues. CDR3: CASSRGRVWETQYF. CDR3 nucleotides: TGTGCCAGCTCCAGGGGGCGGGTGTGGGAGACCCAGTACTTC.

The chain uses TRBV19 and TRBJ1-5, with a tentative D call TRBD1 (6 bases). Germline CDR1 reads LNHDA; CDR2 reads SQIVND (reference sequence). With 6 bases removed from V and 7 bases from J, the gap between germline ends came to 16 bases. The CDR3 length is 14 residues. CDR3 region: CASRGTFDRQPQHF. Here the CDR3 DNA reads TGTGCCAGTAGGGGGACATTTGATCGCCAGCCCCAGCATTTT. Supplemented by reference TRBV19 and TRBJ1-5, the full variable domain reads DGGITQSPKYLFRKEGQNVTLSCEQNLNHDAMYWYRQDPGQGLRLIYYSQIVNDFQKGDIAEGYSVSREKKESFPLTVTSAQKNPTAFYLCASRGTFDRQPQHFGDGTRLSIL.

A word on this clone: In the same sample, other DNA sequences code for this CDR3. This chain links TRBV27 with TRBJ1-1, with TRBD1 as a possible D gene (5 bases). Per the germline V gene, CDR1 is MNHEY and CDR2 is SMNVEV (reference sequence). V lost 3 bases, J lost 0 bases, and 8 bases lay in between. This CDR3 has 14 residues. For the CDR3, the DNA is TGTGCCAGCAGTTTGGGGGGAATGAACACTGAAGCTTTCTTT. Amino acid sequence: CASSLGGMNTEAFF.

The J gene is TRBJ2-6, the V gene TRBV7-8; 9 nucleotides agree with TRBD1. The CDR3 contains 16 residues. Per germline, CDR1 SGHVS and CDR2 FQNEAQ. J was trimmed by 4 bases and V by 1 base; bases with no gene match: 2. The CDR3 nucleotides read TGTGCCAGCAGCTTAGGGACAGGGGTCGGGGCCAACGTCCTGACTTTC. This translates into CASSLGTGVGANVLTF.

CDR3 loop: CASSLAGLAGPTYEQYF. Written as DNA, the CDR3 is TGCGCCAGCAGCTTGGCGGGGCTAGCGGGGCCGACCTACGAGCAGTACTTC. V usage is TRBV5-1 and J usage is TRBJ2-7; 9 positions agree with TRBD2. Per germline, CDR1 SGHRS and CDR2 YFSETQ. The CDR3 extends over 17 amino acids. V trimming: 0 bases; J trimming: 2 bases; junction bases outside the gene matches: 9.

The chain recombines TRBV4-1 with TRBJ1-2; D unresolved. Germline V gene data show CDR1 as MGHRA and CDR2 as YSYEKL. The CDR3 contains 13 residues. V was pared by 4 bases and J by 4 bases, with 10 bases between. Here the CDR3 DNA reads TGCGCCAGCAGCCCGGGATCCAGCTATGGCTACACCTTC. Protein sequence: CASSPGSSYGYTF.

CDR3 DNA: TGTGCCAGTAGTGTCGGGACTAGCGTAAATGAGCAGTTCTTC. Its translation is CASSVGTSVNEQFF. This chain joins TRBV19 and TRBJ2-1, with 10 bases matching TRBD2. J lost 7 bases, V lost 5 bases, and 5 bases had no gene match. This CDR3 region has 14 residues. CDR1 LNHDA and CDR2 SQIVND come from the germline V gene (reference sequence).

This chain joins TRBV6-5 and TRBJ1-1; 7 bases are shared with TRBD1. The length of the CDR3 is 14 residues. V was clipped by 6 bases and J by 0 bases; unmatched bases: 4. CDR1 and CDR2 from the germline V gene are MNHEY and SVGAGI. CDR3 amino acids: CASRVDRLNTEAFF. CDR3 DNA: TGTGCCAGCAGAGTGGACAGGTTGAACACTGAAGCTTTCTTT.